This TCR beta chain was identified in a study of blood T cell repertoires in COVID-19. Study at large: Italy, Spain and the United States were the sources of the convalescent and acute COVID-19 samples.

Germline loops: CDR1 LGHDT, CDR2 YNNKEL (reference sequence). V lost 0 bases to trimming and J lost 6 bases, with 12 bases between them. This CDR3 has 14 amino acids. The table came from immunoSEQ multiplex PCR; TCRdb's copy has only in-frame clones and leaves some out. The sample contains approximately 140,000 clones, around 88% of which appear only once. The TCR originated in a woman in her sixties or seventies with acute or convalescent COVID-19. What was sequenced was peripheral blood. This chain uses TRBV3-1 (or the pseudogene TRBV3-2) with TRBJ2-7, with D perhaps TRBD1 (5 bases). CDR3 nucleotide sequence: TGTGCCAGCAGCCAAGATTCCCTGGGGCGCGAGCAGTACTTC. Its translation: CASSQDSLGREQYF.